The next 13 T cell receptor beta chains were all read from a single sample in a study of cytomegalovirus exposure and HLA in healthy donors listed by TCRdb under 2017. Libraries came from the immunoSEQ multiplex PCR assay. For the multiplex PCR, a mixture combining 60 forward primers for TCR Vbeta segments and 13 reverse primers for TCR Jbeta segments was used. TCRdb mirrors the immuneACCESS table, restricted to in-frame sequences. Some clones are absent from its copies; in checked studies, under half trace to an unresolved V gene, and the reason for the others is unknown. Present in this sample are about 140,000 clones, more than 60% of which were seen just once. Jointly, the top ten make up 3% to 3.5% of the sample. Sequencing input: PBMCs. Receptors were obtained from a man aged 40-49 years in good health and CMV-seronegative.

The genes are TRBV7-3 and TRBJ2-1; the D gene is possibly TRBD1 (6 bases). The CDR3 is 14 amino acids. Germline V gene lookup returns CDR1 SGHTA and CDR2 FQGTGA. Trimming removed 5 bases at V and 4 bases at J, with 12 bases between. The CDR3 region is CASSLLTGYNEQFF. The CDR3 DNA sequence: TGTGCCAGCAGCCTGCTGACAGGTTACAATGAGCAGTTCTTC.

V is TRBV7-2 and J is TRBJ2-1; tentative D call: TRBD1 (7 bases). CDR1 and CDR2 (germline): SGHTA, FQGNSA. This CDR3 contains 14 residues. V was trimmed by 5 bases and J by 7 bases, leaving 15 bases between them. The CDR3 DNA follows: TGTGCCAGCAGCCCGGACAGGAGGGGGAATGAGCAGTTCTTC. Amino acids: CASSPDRRGNEQFF.

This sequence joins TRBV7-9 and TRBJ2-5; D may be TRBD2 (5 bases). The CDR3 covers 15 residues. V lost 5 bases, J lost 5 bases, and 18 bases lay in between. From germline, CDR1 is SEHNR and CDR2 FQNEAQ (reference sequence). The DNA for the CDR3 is TGTGCCAGCAGCCCGACCGGGATCAAGCGGGAGACCCAGTACTTC. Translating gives CASSPTGIKRETQYF.

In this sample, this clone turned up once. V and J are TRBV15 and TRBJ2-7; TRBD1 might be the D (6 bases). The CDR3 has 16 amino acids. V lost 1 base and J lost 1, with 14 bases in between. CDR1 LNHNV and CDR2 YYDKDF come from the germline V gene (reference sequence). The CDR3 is CATSRGQEVLSYEQYF. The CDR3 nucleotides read TGTGCCACCAGCAGAGGACAGGAGGTCCTTTCCTACGAGCAGTACTTC.

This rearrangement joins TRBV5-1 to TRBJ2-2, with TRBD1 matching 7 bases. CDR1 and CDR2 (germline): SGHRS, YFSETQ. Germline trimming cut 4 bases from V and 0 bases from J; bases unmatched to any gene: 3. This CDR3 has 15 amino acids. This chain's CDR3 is CASSPGTANTGELFF. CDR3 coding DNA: TGCGCCAGCAGCCCCGGGACAGCGAACACCGGGGAGCTGTTTTTT.

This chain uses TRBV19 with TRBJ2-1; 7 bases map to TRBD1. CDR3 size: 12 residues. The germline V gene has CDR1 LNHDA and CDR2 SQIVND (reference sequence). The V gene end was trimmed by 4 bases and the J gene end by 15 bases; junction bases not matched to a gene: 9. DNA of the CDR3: TGTGCCAGTAGTAGAAGGGACAGCCTAAGGTTCTTC. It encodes CASSRRDSLRFF.

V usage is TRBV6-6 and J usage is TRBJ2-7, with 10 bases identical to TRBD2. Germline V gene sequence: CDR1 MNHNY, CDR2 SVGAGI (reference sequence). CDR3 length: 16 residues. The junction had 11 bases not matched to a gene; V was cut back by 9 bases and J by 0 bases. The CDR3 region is CASSVQASGSSYEQYF. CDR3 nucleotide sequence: TGTGCCAGTAGTGTACAGGCTAGCGGGAGCTCCTACGAGCAGTACTTC.

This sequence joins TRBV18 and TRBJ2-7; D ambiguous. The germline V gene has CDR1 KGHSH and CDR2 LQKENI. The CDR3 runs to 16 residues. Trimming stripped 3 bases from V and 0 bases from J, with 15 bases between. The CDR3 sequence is CASSPSVQKSSYEQYF. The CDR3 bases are TGTGCCAGCTCACCTTCGGTACAGAAGAGCTCCTACGAGCAGTACTTC.

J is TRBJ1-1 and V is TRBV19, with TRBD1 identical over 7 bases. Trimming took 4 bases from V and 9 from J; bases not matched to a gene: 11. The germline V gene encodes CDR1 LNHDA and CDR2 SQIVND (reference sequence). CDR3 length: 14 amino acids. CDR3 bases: TGTGCCAGTAGTACGCTCAGGGGGATCAGGAAAGCTTTCTTT. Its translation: CASSTLRGIRKAFF.

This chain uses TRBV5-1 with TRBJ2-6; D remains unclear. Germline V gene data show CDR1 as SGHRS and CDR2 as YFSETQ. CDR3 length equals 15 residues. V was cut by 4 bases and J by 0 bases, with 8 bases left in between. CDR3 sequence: CASSATVSGANVLTF. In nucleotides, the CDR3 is TGCGCCAGCAGCGCCACAGTCTCTGGGGCCAACGTCCTGACTTTC.

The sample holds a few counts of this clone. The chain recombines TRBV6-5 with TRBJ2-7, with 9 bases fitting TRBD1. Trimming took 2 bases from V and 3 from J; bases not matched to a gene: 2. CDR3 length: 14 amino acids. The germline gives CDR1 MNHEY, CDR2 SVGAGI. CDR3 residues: CASSYGTGIYEQYF. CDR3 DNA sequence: TGTGCCAGCAGTTACGGGACAGGGATCTACGAGCAGTACTTC.

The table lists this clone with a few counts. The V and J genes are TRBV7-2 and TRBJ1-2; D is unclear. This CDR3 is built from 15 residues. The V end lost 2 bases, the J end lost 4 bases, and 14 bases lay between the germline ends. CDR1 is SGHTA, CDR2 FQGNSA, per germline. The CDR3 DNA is TGTGCCAGCAGCTTACCCGGACGGGGTCTCTATGGCTACACCTTC. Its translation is CASSLPGRGLYGYTF.

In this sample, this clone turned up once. CDR3 nucleotide sequence: TGTGCCAGCAGCTCCCTCCTCATAAAGCGGGGGGGGTCCTACAATGAGCAGTTCTTC. This translates into CASSSLLIKRGGSYNEQFF. The rearrangement joins TRBV11-2 to TRBJ2-1; TRBD2 matches at 10 bases. Looked up from germline, CDR1 is SGHAT and CDR2 is FQNNGV. Unmatched junction bases numbered 13, after V lost 4 bases and J lost 1 base. The CDR3 covers 19 residues. The full variable domain, its missing parts supplied by reference TRBV11-2 and TRBJ2-1, is EAGVAQSPRYKIIEKRQSVAFWCNPISGHATLYWYQQILGQGPKLLIQFQNNGVVDDSQLPKDRFSAERLKGVDSTLKIQPAKLEDSAVYLCASSSLLIKRGGSYNEQFFGPGTRLTVL.